This entry lists 8 T cell receptor beta chains sequenced from one sample in a study of control samples from healthy donors and cancer patients. The method was immunoSEQ multiplex PCR; TCRdb's version includes in-frame clones alone and lacks a portion of them. This sample carries about 130,000 clones, approximately 92% of them seen once, and the ten largest clones take almost 2.5%. Material for sequencing was blood. Receptors originate from a man younger than 30 in good health.

The gene calls are TRBV30 and TRBJ2-7, with TRBD1 matching over 7 bases. The CDR3 spans 14 residues. J lost 2 bases, V lost 4 bases, and 8 bases had no gene match. The V gene's germline CDR1 is GTSNPN and CDR2 SVGIG (reference sequence). CDR3 residues: CAWKIGGSPYEQYF. In DNA form, the CDR3 reads TGTGCCTGGAAGATAGGGGGCAGTCCCTACGAGCAGTACTTC. Full variable domain (missing parts from reference TRBV30 and TRBJ2-7): SQTIHQWPATLVQPVGSPLSLECTVEGTSNPNLYWYRQAAGRGLQLLFYSVGIGQISSEVPQNLSASRPQDRQFILSSKKLLLSDSGFYLCAWKIGGSPYEQYFGPGTRLTVT.

This clone has only a few counts. The chain joins TRBV19 to TRBJ1-2, with a possible D match to TRBD1 (6 bases). With 5 bases removed from V and 4 bases from J, the gap between germline ends came to 8 bases. CDR1 is LNHDA and CDR2 is SQIVND in the germline V gene (reference sequence). The CDR3 is made up of 12 amino acids. The CDR3 sequence: CASSPDSYGYTF. CDR3 nucleotide sequence: TGTGCCAGTAGTCCGGACAGCTATGGCTACACCTTC.

J is TRBJ1-6 and V is TRBV2; 9 positions agree with TRBD1. V dropped 5 bases and J dropped 10; count of bases not matched to a gene: 6. From germline, CDR1 is SNHLY and CDR2 FYNNEI. This CDR3 is built from 14 residues. The CDR3 DNA reads as TGTGCCAGCAGTCCACAGGGGGCGGGGTCACCCCTCCACTTT. Translating it yields CASSPQGAGSPLHF.

The genes are TRBV9 and TRBJ2-2; D is ambiguous. The CDR3 has 12 amino acids. Germline V gives CDR1 SGDLS, CDR2 YYNGEE. Trimming stripped 0 bases from V and 6 bases from J, with 3 bases between. The CDR3 is CASSVGSGELFF. CDR3 coding DNA: TGTGCCAGCAGCGTAGGGTCCGGGGAGCTGTTTTTT. The whole variable domain, filled in from reference TRBV9 and TRBJ2-2, reads DSGVTQTPKHLITATGQRVTLRCSPRSGDLSVYWYQQSLDQGLQFLIQYYNGEERAKGNILERFSAQQFPDLHSELNLSSLELGDSALYFCASSVGSGELFFGEGSRLTVL.

V and J are TRBV6-5 and TRBJ1-5, with TRBD1 as a possible D gene (6 bases). The CDR3 length is 15 residues. CDR1 and CDR2 from the germline V gene are MNHEY and SVGAGI. V was cut by 7 bases and J by 5 bases, with 18 bases left in between. In DNA, the CDR3 is TGTGCCAGCACAGATCACAGGGCAGGGGATCAGCCCCAGCATTTT. Its translation: CASTDHRAGDQPQHF.

The CDR3 coding sequence is TGCGCCAGCAGCTTGGCCTGGAGGTCGGGCACAGATACGCAGTATTTT. This gives the protein CASSLAWRSGTDTQYF. J is TRBJ2-3 and V is TRBV5-1; D might be TRBD2 (5 bases). Germline CDR1 is SGHRS and CDR2 is YFSETQ. The length of the CDR3 is 16 residues. V lost 0 bases, J lost 1 base, and 12 bases lay in between. Supplemented by reference TRBV5-1 and TRBJ2-3, the full variable domain reads KAGVTQTPRYLIKTRGQQVTLSCSPISGHRSVSWYQQTPGQGLQFLFEYFSETQRNKGNFPGRFSGRQFSNSRSEMNVSTLELGDSALYLCASSLAWRSGTDTQYFGPGTRLTVL.

The rearrangement uses TRBV19 and TRBJ2-2; D unresolved. In germline, CDR1 is LNHDA, CDR2 SQIVND (reference sequence). The CDR3 runs to 11 residues. The V gene lost 5 bases and the J gene lost 6 bases, with 4 bases spanning the gap. As DNA, the CDR3 is TGTGCCAGTAGTCCGCCCGGGGAGCTGTTTTTT. This encodes CASSPPGELFF.

The chain is built from TRBV9 and TRBJ2-1; possibly TRBD2 for D (5 bases). The V end lost 0 bases, the J end lost 0 bases, and 10 bases lay between the germline ends. CDR1 and CDR2 (germline): SGDLS, YYNGEE. This CDR3 has 16 amino acids. The CDR3 loop reads CASSVGMGSSYNEQFF. As DNA, the CDR3 is TGTGCCAGCAGCGTAGGTATGGGGAGCTCCTACAATGAGCAGTTCTTC.